The 8 T cell receptor beta chains reported below all come from one sample, sequenced in a study of T cell responses to AZD1222 COVID-19 vaccine. Only in-frame clones appear in the TCRdb table, and some are missing; sequencing was by immunoSEQ multiplex PCR. The data show around 130,000 clones, 70% to 90% seen once. This material consisted of peripheral blood, taken 28 days after the second AZD1222 dose. These receptors all stem from an adult who received the AZD1222 COVID-19 vaccine.

The V and J genes are TRBV9 and TRBJ2-2, with TRBD2 matching 9 bases. Germline CDR1 SGDLS, CDR2 YYNGEE. V shed 3 bases and J 1 base; nucleotides not matched to a gene: 19. The CDR3 totals 21 residues. The CDR3: CASSASSSRLAGSQNTGELFF. CDR3 DNA: TGTGCCAGCAGCGCAAGTAGTAGTCGGCTAGCGGGGAGTCAGAACACCGGGGAGCTGTTTTTT.

The rearrangement links TRBV9 to TRBJ1-3; D is perhaps TRBD1 (5 bases). The germline V gene has CDR1 SGDLS and CDR2 YYNGEE. CDR3 length: 14 residues. Trimming stripped 7 bases from V and 4 bases from J, with 15 bases between. The CDR3 reads CASAERGTGNTIYF. Here the CDR3 DNA reads TGTGCCAGCGCCGAGCGGGGGACCGGAAACACCATATATTTT.

The J gene is TRBJ2-1, the V gene TRBV6-5; 9 nucleotides match TRBD2. The trim removed 2 bases at V and 8 bases at J, leaving 10 bases unmatched. Germline assignment: CDR1 MNHEY and CDR2 SVGAGI. The CDR3 extends over 16 amino acids. CDR3 loop: CASSYEAGGGGDEQFF. DNA for the CDR3: TGTGCCAGCAGTTACGAAGCGGGGGGCGGCGGCGATGAGCAGTTCTTC.

The chain is built from TRBV30 and TRBJ2-1; D is unclear. The V gene lost 0 bases and the J gene lost 4 bases, with 4 bases spanning the gap. Germline-derived CDR1 and CDR2 are GTSNPN and SVGIG (reference sequence). CDR3 length equals 12 residues. The CDR3 DNA is TGTGCCTGGAGTGTACAGTACAATGAGCAGTTCTTC. Its translation is CAWSVQYNEQFF.

The rearrangement links TRBV5-5 to TRBJ2-2, with 11 bases fitting TRBD2. Germline trimming cut 3 bases from V and 8 bases from J; bases unmatched to any gene: 9. CDR1 and CDR2 (germline): SGHKS, YYEKEE (reference sequence). This CDR3 contains 16 residues. DNA for the CDR3: TGTGCCAGCAGCTCGGAGCTAGCGGGGGGTTCAGGGGAGCTGTTTTTT. Amino acid sequence: CASSSELAGGSGELFF.

CDR3 amino acids: CASSRTDREVFF. CDR3 nucleotides: TGTGCCAGCAGCCGGACCGATCGGGAGGTGTTCTTC. The gene calls are TRBV3-1 (or the pseudogene TRBV3-2) and TRBJ2-1; 7 positions match TRBD2. CDR3 length equals 12 residues. CDR1 is LGHDT and CDR2 is YNNKEL in the germline V gene (reference sequence). The V segment lost 4 bases and the J segment 15 bases; nucleotides outside the gene matches: 9.

The chain links TRBV11-2 to TRBJ2-4; D call uncertain. The V end lost 2 bases, the J end lost 0 bases, and 5 bases lay between the germline ends. The CDR3 runs 14 residues. Germline V gene data show CDR1 as SGHAT and CDR2 as FQNNGV. The CDR3 bases are TGTGCCAGCAGCTTAAGTGTAGCCAAAAACATTCAGTACTTC. Its protein is CASSLSVAKNIQYF. Together with reference TRBV11-2 and TRBJ2-4, the CDR3 gives the full variable domain: EAGVAQSPRYKIIEKRQSVAFWCNPISGHATLYWYQQILGQGPKLLIQFQNNGVVDDSQLPKDRFSAERLKGVDSTLKIQPAKLEDSAVYLCASSLSVAKNIQYFGAGTRLSVL.

V usage is TRBV4-2 and J usage is TRBJ1-4; no clear D gene. Per the germline V gene, CDR1 is LGHNA and CDR2 is YNFKEQ. This CDR3 has 16 residues. The germline V and J ends were trimmed by 0 bases and 7 bases, with 15 bases remaining between them. The chain's CDR3 is CASSQDTTGVGEKLFF. The CDR3 DNA reads as TGTGCCAGCAGCCAAGACACAACCGGGGTGGGTGAAAAACTGTTTTTT.